The 26 T cell receptor beta chains below come from one sample, sequenced in a study of OX40 agonist ivuxolimab in advanced cancers. Sequencing used immunoSEQ multiplex PCR; TCRdb keeps in-frame clones, though not all of them. The data show tens of thousands of clones, 80% to 95% seen once. Sequenced here: CD4+ or CD8+ T cells sorted from blood, sampled in a trial of the OX40 agonist ivuxolimab. Receptors originate from an adult with an advanced solid tumor such as melanoma, head and neck, liver or kidney cancer.

The J gene is TRBJ1-5, the V gene TRBV6-1; no reliable D call. V was clipped by 0 bases and J by 4 bases, with 10 bases between them. This CDR3 is built from 15 residues. CDR1 and CDR2 (germline): MNHNS, SASEGT. In DNA form, the CDR3 reads TGTGCCAGCAGTGAAGCCTTCTACGGGAATCAGCCCCAGCATTTT. Protein: CASSEAFYGNQPQHF.

The gene calls are TRBV19 and TRBJ1-5; 7 bases match TRBD1. CDR1 and CDR2 from the germline V gene are LNHDA and SQIVND (reference sequence). There are 16 residues in the CDR3. J was trimmed by 7 bases and V by 4 bases; bases with no gene match: 13. The CDR3 DNA sequence: TGTGCCAGTAGTACCGGGACAGCCGGGGGAGGACAGCCCCAGCATTTT. As protein: CASSTGTAGGGQPQHF.

The V and J genes are TRBV4-2 and TRBJ1-2, with 7 bases fitting TRBD1. Losses at the gene ends were 2 bases for V and 5 bases for J; bases not matched to a gene: 14. CDR1 and CDR2 from the germline V gene are LGHNA and YNFKEQ. The CDR3 length is 17 residues. CDR3 nucleotides: TGTGCCAGCAGCCAACCCTCGGCCGAGGGGGCTGGATATGGCTACACCTTC. Translating gives CASSQPSAEGAGYGYTF.

This clone was seen once. J is TRBJ2-2 and V is TRBV13, with 13 nucleotides matching TRBD2. Germline V gene data show CDR1 as PRHDT and CDR2 as FYEKMQ (reference sequence). With 5 bases clipped from V and 0 bases from J, the junction kept 6 bases outside the gene matches. The CDR3 spans 18 residues. CDR3 region: CASSAGLAGDTNTGELFF. CDR3 in DNA: TGTGCCAGCAGCGCAGGACTAGCGGGGGACACGAACACCGGGGAGCTGTTTTTT.

CDR3 residues: CASSPGGTSGPYEQYF. The CDR3 DNA sequence: TGTGCCAGCAGCCCAGGGGGGACTAGCGGACCCTACGAGCAGTACTTC. The chain uses TRBV7-2 and TRBJ2-7, with 11 bases identical to TRBD2. Germline V gives CDR1 SGHTA, CDR2 FQGNSA. The CDR3 has 16 residues. Germline trimming cut 5 bases from V and 2 bases from J; bases unmatched to any gene: 8. Full variable domain (outside the CDR3, taken from reference TRBV7-2 and TRBJ2-7): GAGVSQSPSNKVTEKGKDVELRCDPISGHTALYWYRQSLGQGLEFLIYFQGNSAPDKSGLPSDRFSAERTGGSVSTLTIQRTQQEDSAVYLCASSPGGTSGPYEQYFGPGTRLTVT.

The chain joins TRBV21-1 to TRBJ1-2. TRBV21-1 is a documented pseudogene. The CDR3 is made up of 15 amino acids. The CDR3 protein is CASSKDLRGFGGYTF. In DNA, the CDR3 is TGTGCCAGCAGCAAAGATCTTCGAGGGTTCGGTGGCTACACCTTC.

This chain connects TRBV2 to TRBJ1-5; 10 positions agree with TRBD1. Germline V lookup: CDR1 SNHLY, CDR2 FYNNEI. The CDR3 sequence is 15 residues long. V was pared by 6 bases and J by 4 bases, with 6 bases of the junction left unmatched. The CDR3 DNA reads TGTGCCAGCAGCGGGGACAGGGGCCCGAATCAGCCCCAGCATTTT. Its protein product is CASSGDRGPNQPQHF.

The chain combines TRBV5-1 with TRBJ1-2; D remains unclear. V was clipped by 7 bases and J by 4 bases, with 14 bases between them. The V gene's germline CDR1 is SGHRS and CDR2 YFSETQ. The CDR3 has 13 amino acids. In DNA, the CDR3 is TGCGCCAGCTCGAATTTAATCGGCTATGGCTACACCTTC. It yields the protein CASSNLIGYGYTF.

V usage is TRBV6-5 and J usage is TRBJ2-3; 7 positions agree with TRBD1. Germline loops: CDR1 MNHEY, CDR2 SVGAGI. This CDR3 comprises 16 residues. Trimming at V came to 3 bases and at J to 9 bases, leaving 15 bases not matched to a gene. CDR3 residues: CASSYGDSLLPRTQYF. The CDR3 region has the DNA TGTGCCAGCAGTTATGGGGACAGTTTGTTGCCACGAACGCAGTATTTT.

The chain joins TRBV5-5 to TRBJ1-5, with no clear D. Trimming left V 1 base short and J 0 bases short, with 14 bases between. The CDR3 consists of 17 residues. The germline V gene has CDR1 SGHKS and CDR2 YYEKEE (reference sequence). As DNA, the CDR3 is TGTGCCAGCAGCTTGATTTTAACGGAGTATAGCAATCAGCCCCAGCATTTT. Its protein product is CASSLILTEYSNQPQHF.

The chain uses TRBV30 and TRBJ1-3; 8 nucleotides agree with TRBD1. Germline loops: CDR1 GTSNPN, CDR2 SVGIG (reference sequence). CDR3 length: 15 amino acids. V dropped 1 base and J dropped 4; count of bases not matched to a gene: 6. The CDR3 spells CAWSATGVYGNTIYF. The CDR3 DNA reads as TGTGCCTGGAGTGCGACAGGGGTATACGGAAACACCATATATTTT.

The chain combines TRBV5-4 with TRBJ2-3, with a tentative D call TRBD1 (6 bases). V gave up 4 bases and J gave up 2 bases, with 11 bases separating them. CDR3 length equals 14 residues. Germline V gene data show CDR1 as SGHNT and CDR2 as YYREEE (reference sequence). The DNA of the CDR3 is TGTGCCAGCAGCCCACAGGGTGACACAGATACGCAGTATTTT. Protein: CASSPQGDTDTQYF.

The chain recombines TRBV19 with TRBJ1-2; no definite D call. CDR3 size: 13 residues. The V end lost 5 bases, the J end lost 4 bases, and 11 bases lay between the germline ends. The V gene's germline CDR1 is LNHDA and CDR2 SQIVND (reference sequence). Here the CDR3 reads CASSSQNSYGYTF. The CDR3 DNA sequence: TGTGCCAGTAGTTCTCAGAACAGCTATGGCTACACCTTC.

This chain links TRBV29-1 with TRBJ2-4, with D possibly being TRBD1 or TRBD2 (5 bases each). The CDR3 length is 13 residues. The germline V gene has CDR1 SQVTM and CDR2 ANQGSEA. V dropped 4 bases and J dropped 7 bases, with 14 bases sitting between them. CDR3 DNA sequence: TGCAGCGTTGGGGACGGAGGCAGGAACATTCAGTACTTC. Its protein product is CSVGDGGRNIQYF.

The chain combines TRBV11-3 with TRBJ2-1; perhaps TRBD1 as D (5 bases). In germline, CDR1 is SGHNT, CDR2 YENEEA. This CDR3 is 14 amino acids long. With 1 base removed from V and 8 bases from J, the gap between germline ends came to 12 bases. CDR3 in amino acids: CASSLGLLGDEQFF. The DNA of the CDR3 is TGTGCCAGCAGCTTAGGCCTCCTAGGGGATGAGCAGTTCTTC. The complete variable domain, with remaining parts taken from reference TRBV11-3 and TRBJ2-1, reads EAGVVQSPRYKIIEKKQPVAFWCNPISGHNTLYWYLQNLGQGPELLIRYENEEAVDDSQLPKDRFSAERLKGVDSTLKIQPAELGDSAVYLCASSLGLLGDEQFFGPGTRLTVL.

V gene TRBV15 combines with J gene TRBJ2-5, with 10 bases aligning to TRBD2. Germline CDR1 and CDR2: LNHNV and YYDKDF (reference sequence). J gave up 5 bases and V 0 bases, and 9 bases lay outside the gene matches. This CDR3 contains 17 residues. CDR3 amino acids: CATSRDFPAGGPETQYF. In DNA, the CDR3 is TGTGCCACCAGCAGAGACTTTCCAGCGGGAGGGCCGGAGACCCAGTACTTC.

The rearrangement joins TRBV7-2 to TRBJ1-2, with TRBD1 matching 7 bases. J lost 4 bases, V lost 5 bases, and 7 bases had no gene match. The CDR3 extends over 14 amino acids. The germline gives CDR1 SGHTA, CDR2 FQGNSA. For the CDR3, the DNA is TGTGCCAGCAGCAAAGGGGGCTCTAGCTATGGCTACACCTTC. Its translation: CASSKGGSSYGYTF.

This chain joins TRBV4-2 and TRBJ2-1, with TRBD2 matching 13 bases. The trim removed 0 bases at V and 12 bases at J, leaving 5 bases unmatched. Germline-derived CDR1 and CDR2 are LGHNA and YNFKEQ. The CDR3 is made up of 15 amino acids. The CDR3 spells CASSQDSRTSGRQFF. In nucleotides, the CDR3 is TGTGCCAGCAGCCAAGATTCCCGGACTAGCGGGAGGCAGTTCTTC.

The chain couples TRBV5-4 to TRBJ2-1, with TRBD2 matching 10 bases. Looked up from germline, CDR1 is SGHNT and CDR2 is YYREEE (reference sequence). This CDR3 comprises 18 residues. Losses at the gene ends were 0 bases for V and 6 bases for J; bases not matched to a gene: 12. Written as DNA, the CDR3 is TGTGCCAGCAGCTTGGAGACTAGCGGGTCTCCCTTCGGCAATGAGCAGTTCTTC. This encodes CASSLETSGSPFGNEQFF.

The chain carries TRBV19 and TRBJ2-7, with D tentatively TRBD2 (5 bases). Per germline, CDR1 LNHDA and CDR2 SQIVND (reference sequence). This CDR3 region has 17 residues. Trimming left V 5 bases short and J 6 bases short, with 26 bases between. The CDR3 bases are TGTGCCAGTAGTTCCGATACTTACCGGGATCCCCCTCCCGAGCAGTACTTC. It is translated as CASSSDTYRDPPPEQYF.

This rearrangement joins TRBV30 to TRBJ1-5; the D gene is possibly TRBD1 (5 bases). V lost 3 bases and J lost 0, with 9 bases in between. The CDR3 loop spans 14 amino acids. The germline gives CDR1 GTSNPN, CDR2 SVGIG (reference sequence). The CDR3 bases are TGTGCCTGGAGCCTTAGGGGTAGCAATCAGCCCCAGCATTTT. Its protein is CAWSLRGSNQPQHF.

V and J are TRBV19 and TRBJ2-5, with 10 nucleotides matching TRBD1. Germline V lookup: CDR1 LNHDA, CDR2 SQIVND (reference sequence). This CDR3 is built from 15 residues. V gave up 5 bases and J gave up 5 bases; unmatched junction bases: 8. In nucleotides, the CDR3 is TGTGCCAGTAGTCTGGGACAGGGGTTATTGGAGACCCAGTACTTC. Protein product: CASSLGQGLLETQYF.

The chain has TRBV27 and TRBJ1-5; maybe TRBD1 (5 bases). Trimming removed 6 bases from V and 0 bases from J, with 12 bases in between. The CDR3 totals 15 residues. Germline V CDR1 and CDR2: MNHEY, SMNVEV (reference sequence). The CDR3 DNA sequence: TGTGCCAGCAGCAGGGCGGGGGATAGCAATCAGCCCCAGCATTTT. It codes for CASSRAGDSNQPQHF.

This chain joins TRBV9 and TRBJ1-5; D is unclear. CDR1 and CDR2 (germline): SGDLS, YYNGEE. V lost 0 bases and J lost 3, with 7 bases in between. The CDR3 covers 14 residues. The CDR3 DNA follows: TGTGCCAGCAGCGTAGGAGGGTACAATCAGCCCCAGCATTTT. The encoded protein is CASSVGGYNQPQHF. Based on the CDR3 plus reference TRBV9 and TRBJ1-5, the full variable domain is DSGVTQTPKHLITATGQRVTLRCSPRSGDLSVYWYQQSLDQGLQFLIQYYNGEERAKGNILERFSAQQFPDLHSELNLSSLELGDSALYFCASSVGGYNQPQHFGDGTRLSIL.

The chain combines TRBV27 with TRBJ2-7; TRBD2 matches 7 bases. Germline values: CDR1 MNHEY, CDR2 SMNVEV (reference sequence). CDR3 length: 13 amino acids. Trimming at V came to 6 bases and at J to 2 bases, leaving 4 bases not matched to a gene. CDR3 coding DNA: TGTGCCAGCAGGCGGGAGTTCGCCTACGAGCAGTACTTC. This codes for CASRREFAYEQYF.

J is TRBJ2-7 and V is TRBV10-3, with TRBD2 matching 9 bases. CDR1 is ENHRY, CDR2 SYGVKD, per germline. V was pared by 8 bases and J by 2 bases, with 1 base of the junction left unmatched. This CDR3 has 12 residues. The CDR3 sequence is CAIGLATYEQYF. CDR3 nucleotide sequence: TGTGCCATCGGACTAGCGACCTACGAGCAGTACTTC.